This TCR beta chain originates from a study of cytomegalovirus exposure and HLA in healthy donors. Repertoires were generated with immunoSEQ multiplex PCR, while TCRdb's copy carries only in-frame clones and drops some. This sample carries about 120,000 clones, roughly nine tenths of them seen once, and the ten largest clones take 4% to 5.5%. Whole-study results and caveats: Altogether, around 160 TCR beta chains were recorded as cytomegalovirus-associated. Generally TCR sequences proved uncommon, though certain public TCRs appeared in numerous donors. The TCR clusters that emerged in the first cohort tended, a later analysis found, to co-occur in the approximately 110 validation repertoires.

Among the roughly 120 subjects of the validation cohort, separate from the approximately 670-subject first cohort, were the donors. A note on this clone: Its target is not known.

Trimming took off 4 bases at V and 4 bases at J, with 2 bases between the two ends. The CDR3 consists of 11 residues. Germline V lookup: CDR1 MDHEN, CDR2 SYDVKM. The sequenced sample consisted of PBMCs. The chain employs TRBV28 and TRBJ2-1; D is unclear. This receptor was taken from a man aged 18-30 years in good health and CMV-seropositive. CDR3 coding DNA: TGTGCCAGCAGTTCGTACAATGAGCAGTTCTTC. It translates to CASSSYNEQFF.